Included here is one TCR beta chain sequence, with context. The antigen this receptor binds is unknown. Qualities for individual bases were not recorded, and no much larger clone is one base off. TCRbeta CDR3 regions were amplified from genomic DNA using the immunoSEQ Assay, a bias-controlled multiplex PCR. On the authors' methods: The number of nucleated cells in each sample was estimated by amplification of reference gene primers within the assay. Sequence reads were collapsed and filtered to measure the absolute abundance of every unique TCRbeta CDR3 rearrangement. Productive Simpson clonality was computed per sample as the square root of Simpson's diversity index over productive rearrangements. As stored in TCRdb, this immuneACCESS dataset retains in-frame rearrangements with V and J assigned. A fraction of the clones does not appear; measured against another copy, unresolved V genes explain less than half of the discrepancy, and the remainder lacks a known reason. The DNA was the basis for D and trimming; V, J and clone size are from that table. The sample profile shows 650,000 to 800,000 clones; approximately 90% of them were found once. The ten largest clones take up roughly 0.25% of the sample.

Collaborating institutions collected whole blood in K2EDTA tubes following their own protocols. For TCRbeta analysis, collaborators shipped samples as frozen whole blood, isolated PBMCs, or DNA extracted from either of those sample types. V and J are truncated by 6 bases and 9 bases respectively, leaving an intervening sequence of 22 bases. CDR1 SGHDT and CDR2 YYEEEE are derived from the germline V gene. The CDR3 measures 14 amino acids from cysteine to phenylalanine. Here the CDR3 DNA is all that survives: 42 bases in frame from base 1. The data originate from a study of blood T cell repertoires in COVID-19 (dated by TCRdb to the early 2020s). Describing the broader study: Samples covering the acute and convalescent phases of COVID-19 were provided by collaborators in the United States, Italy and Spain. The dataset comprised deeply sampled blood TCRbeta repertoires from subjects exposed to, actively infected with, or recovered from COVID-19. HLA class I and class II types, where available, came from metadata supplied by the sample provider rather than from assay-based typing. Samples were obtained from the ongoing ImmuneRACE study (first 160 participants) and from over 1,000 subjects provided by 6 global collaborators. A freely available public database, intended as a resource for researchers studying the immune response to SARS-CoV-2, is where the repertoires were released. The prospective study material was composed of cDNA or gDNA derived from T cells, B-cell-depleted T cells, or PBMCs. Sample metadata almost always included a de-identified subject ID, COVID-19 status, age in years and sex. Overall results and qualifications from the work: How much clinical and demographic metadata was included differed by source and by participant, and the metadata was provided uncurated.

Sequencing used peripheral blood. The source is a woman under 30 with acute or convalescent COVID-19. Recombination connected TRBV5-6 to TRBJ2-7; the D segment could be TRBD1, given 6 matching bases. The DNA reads TGTGCCAGCATTCTGAGGGGGACCCGTCTAGGGCAGTACTTC. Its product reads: CASILRGTRLGQYF.